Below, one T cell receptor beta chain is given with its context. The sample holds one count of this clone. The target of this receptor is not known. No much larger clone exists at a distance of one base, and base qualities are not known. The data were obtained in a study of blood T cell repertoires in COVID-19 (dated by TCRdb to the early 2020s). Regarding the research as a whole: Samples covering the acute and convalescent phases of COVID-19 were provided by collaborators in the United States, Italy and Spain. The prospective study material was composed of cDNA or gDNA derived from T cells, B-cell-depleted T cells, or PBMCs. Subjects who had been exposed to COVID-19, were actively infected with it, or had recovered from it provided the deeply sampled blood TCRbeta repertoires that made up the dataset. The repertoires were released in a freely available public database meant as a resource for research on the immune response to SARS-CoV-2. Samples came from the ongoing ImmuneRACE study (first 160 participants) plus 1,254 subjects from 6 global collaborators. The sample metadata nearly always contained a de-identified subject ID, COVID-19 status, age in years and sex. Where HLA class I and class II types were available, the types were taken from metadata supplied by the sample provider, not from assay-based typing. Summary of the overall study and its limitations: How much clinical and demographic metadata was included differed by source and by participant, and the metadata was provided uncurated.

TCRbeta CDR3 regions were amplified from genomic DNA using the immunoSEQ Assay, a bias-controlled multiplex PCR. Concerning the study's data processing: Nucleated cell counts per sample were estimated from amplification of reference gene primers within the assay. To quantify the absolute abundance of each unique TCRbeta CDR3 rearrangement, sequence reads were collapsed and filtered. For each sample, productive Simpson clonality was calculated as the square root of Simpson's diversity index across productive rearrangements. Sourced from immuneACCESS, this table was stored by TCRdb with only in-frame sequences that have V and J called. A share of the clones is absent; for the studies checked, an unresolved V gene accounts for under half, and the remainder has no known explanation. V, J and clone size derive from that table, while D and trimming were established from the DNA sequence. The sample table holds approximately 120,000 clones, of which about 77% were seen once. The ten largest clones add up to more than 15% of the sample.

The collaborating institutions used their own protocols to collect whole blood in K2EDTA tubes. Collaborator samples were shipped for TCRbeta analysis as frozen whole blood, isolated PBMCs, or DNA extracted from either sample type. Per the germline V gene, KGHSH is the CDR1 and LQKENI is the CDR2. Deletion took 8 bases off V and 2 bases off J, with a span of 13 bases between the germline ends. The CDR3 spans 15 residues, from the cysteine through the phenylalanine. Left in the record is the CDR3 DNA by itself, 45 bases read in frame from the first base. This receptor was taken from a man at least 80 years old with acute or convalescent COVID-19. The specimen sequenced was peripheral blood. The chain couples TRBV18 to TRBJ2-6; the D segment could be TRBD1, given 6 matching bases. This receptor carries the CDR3 CASGQGLAGANVLTF. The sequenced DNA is TGTGCCAGCGGGCAGGGGCTAGCTGGGGCCAACGTCCTGACTTTC.